This TCR beta chain stems from a study of human T cells and chemical hapten exposure. A few counts support this clonotype. The length of the CDR3 is 14 residues. Germline assignment: CDR1 MNHEY and CDR2 SVGEGT. V was clipped by 5 bases and J by 7 bases, with 18 bases between them. The library labeled individual cDNA molecules by adding unique molecular identifiers to them. MiXCR, applied by TCRdb to the RACE reads, yields one record per CDR3 protein. The table shows 250,000 or so distinct CDR3 sequences, with 7.5% to 8% occurring only once. Time point denoted: pre-sensitization, week 0. Stated treatment: therapeutic diphenylcyclopropenone sensitization with weekly scalp DPC.

The sample in question was whole blood, obtained in connection with sensitization to the hapten diphenylcyclopropenone (DPC). The chain links TRBV6-2 or TRBV6-3 to TRBJ2-7; D may be TRBD1 or TRBD2 (5 bases each). The TCR comes from a man aged 18 to 29 with alopecia areata. Some clones in this sample may be carry-over from other donors' samples. The DNA of the CDR3 is TGTGCCAGCAGTACTCCGGGGCCTCCTCGGGAGCAGTACGTC. Amino acids: CASSTPGPPREQYV.